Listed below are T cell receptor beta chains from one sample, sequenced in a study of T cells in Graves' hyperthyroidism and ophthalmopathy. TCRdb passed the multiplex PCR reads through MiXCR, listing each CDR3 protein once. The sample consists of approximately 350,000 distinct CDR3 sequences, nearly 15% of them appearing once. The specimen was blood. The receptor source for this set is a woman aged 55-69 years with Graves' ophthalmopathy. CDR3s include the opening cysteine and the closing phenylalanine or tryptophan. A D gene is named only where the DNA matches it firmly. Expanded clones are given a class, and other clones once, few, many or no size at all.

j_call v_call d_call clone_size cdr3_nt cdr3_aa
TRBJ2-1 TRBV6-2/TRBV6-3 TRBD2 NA TGTGCCAGCAGTTACTCAGCATCTAGCGGACCTGGGAATGAGCAGTTCTTC CASSYSASSGPGNEQFF
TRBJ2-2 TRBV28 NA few TGTGCCAGCAGTTCCAGGGACGGTATGAACACCGGGGAGCTGTTTTTT CASSSRDGMNTGELFF
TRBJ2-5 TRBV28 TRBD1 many TGTGCCAGTAGGGACAGGGGTGTAGAGACCCAGTACTTC CASRDRGVETQYF
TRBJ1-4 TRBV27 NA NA TGTGCCAGCAGTTTTAGGCAGGATTCTAATGAAAAACTGTTTTTT CASSFRQDSNEKLFF
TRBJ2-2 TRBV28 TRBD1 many TGTGCCAGCAGTACCTCCCACAGGGGGGCAGGCGGGGAGCTGTTTTTT CASSTSHRGAGGELFF
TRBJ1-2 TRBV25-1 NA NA TGTGCCAGCAGTGAATCGTACAACCAGGGAGGCTACACCTTC CASSESYNQGGYTF
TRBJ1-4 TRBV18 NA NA TGTGCCAGCTCACCGCGGGACGGTCCCGCAACTAATGAAAAACTGTTTTTT CASSPRDGPATNEKLFF
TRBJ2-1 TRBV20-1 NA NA TGCAGTGCTAGGGGCGTTAGCTCCTACAATGAGCAGTTCTTC CSARGVSSYNEQFF
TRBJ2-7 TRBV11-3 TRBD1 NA TGTGCCAGCAGCTTAGGGCAGGGGGACACCTACGAGCAGTACTTC CASSLGQGDTYEQYF
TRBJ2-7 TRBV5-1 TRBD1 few TGCGCCAGCAGCCGTGGGACAGGGTCCTACGAGCAGTACTTC CASSRGTGSYEQYF
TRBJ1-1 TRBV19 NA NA TGTGCCAGTAGTATTCAAGACACCGACAACACTGAAGCTTTCTTT CASSIQDTDNTEAFF
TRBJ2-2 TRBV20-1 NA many TGCAGTGCTAGAGGGGCGACAGTAAACACCGGGGAGCTGTTTTTT CSARGATVNTGELFF
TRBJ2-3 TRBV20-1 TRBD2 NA TGCAGTGCTCCCCGGGAAGCGGGAGTATCAGATACGCAGTATTTT CSAPREAGVSDTQYF
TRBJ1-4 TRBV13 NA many TGTGCCAGCAGCCAATGGGGGGCGCGAGAAAAACTGTTTTTT CASSQWGAREKLFF
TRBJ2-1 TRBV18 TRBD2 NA TGTGCCAGCTCATCCGGACTAGCGGGAGACGAGCAGTTCTTC CASSSGLAGDEQFF
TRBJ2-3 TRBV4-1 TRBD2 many TGCGCCAGCAGCCTCCTCGGACTAGCGTCAGATACGCAGTATTTT CASSLLGLASDTQYF
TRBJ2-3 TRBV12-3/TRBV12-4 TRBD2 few TGTGCCAGCAGTTTGTCGAGCGGGAGCCCAGATACGCAGTATTTT CASSLSSGSPDTQYF
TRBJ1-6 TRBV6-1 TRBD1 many TGTGCCAGCCGTATGGGACAGGGTTATTCACCCCTCCACTTT CASRMGQGYSPLHF
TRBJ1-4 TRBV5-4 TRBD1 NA TGTGCCAGCAGCGACAGGGGCGGGAATGAAAAACTGTTTTTT CASSDRGGNEKLFF
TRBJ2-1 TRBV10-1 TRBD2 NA TGCGCCAGCAGTCGACTAGCGGGAGCGGCGAGGTCTGAGCAGTTCTTC CASSRLAGAARSEQFF
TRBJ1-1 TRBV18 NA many TGTGCCAGCTCACTCGGACAGTGGATGAACACTGAAGCTTTCTTT CASSLGQWMNTEAFF
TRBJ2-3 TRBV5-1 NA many TGCGCCAGCAGCTTAGGGGACCTCACAGATACGCAGTATTTT CASSLGDLTDTQYF
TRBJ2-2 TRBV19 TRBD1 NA TGTGCCAGTAGTAACGGACAGGGTTCCGGGGAGCTGTTTTTT CASSNGQGSGELFF
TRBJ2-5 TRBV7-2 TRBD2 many TGTGCCAGCAGCCCCCGGGGGGGGGCTAGCGGGCACTCACAAGAGACCCAGTACTTC CASSPRGGASGHSQETQYF
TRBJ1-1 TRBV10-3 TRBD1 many TGTGCCATCGGTCAGGACAGGGCAATGAACACTGAAGCTTTCTTT CAIGQDRAMNTEAFF
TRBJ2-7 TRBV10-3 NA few TGTGCCATCAGTGAGTCGGGCAGGGGCCTAACCTACGAGCAGTACTTC CAISESGRGLTYEQYF
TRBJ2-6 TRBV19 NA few TGTGCCAGTAGTCTGGGGTACGGGGCCAACGTCCTGACTTTC CASSLGYGANVLTF
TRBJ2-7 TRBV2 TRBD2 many TGTGCCAGCAGTATTTTAGCGGGAGTCCCCGAGCAGTACTTC CASSILAGVPEQYF
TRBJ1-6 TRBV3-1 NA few TGTGCCAGCAGCCAAGTCGGGGGCTCCTATAATTCACCCCTCCACTTT CASSQVGGSYNSPLHF
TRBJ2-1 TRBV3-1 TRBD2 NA TGTGCCAGCAGCCACGGACTAGCTGGTGAGCAGTTCTTC CASSHGLAGEQFF
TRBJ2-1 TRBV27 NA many TGTGCCAGCACCATTAGGGGACTCCCTCACAATGAGCAGTTCTTC CASTIRGLPHNEQFF
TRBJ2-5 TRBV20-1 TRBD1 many TGCAGTGCTAGCCGGACAGGGGCAGAGACCCAGTACTTC CSASRTGAETQYF
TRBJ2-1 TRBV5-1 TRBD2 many TGCGCCAGCAGCTTAACGCTAGCGGGAAGGAATGAGCAGTTCTTC CASSLTLAGRNEQFF
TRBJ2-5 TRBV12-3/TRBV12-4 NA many TGTGCCAGCAGCCAGATCGCGGGCGGGACGGAGACCCAGTACTTC CASSQIAGGTETQYF
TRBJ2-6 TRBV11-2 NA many TGTGCCAGCAGCATCCGACGGTCCTCTGGGGCCAACGTCCTGACTTTC CASSIRRSSGANVLTF
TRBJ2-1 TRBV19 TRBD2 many TGTGCCAGTAGTATAGGATCGGGGGGGGCCTACAATGAGCAGTTCTTC CASSIGSGGAYNEQFF
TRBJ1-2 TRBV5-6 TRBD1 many TGTGCCAGCAGCTTGTTCGACAGGGGACGGACGAACTATGGCTACACCTTC CASSLFDRGRTNYGYTF
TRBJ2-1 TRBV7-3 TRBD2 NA TGTGCCAGCAGCTCCAGCGGGAGGGCCCACAATGAGCAGTTCTTC CASSSSGRAHNEQFF
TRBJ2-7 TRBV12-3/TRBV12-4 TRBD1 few TGTGCCAGCAGTTTGGGGGGGGGGACAGGGGGGTTCGAGCAGTACTTC CASSLGGGTGGFEQYF
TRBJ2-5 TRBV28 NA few TGTGCCAGCAGTTCCGCAGGGAGCCAAGAGACCCAGTACTTC CASSSAGSQETQYF
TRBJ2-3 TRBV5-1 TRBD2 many TGCGCCAGCAGCTTGGCACCTTGGACTAGCGGGATTAGCACAGATACGCAGTATTTT CASSLAPWTSGISTDTQYF
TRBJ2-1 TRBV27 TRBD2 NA TGTGCCAGCAGTTCCAGACTAGCGGGAGGGCCGGGTTTAGAAAATGAGCAGTTCTTC CASSSRLAGGPGLENEQFF
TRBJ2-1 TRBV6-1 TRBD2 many TGTGCCAGCAGACACCAACCCAGCGGGAGGGCCGGTAATGAGCAGTTCTTC CASRHQPSGRAGNEQFF
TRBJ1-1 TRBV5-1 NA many TGCGCCAGCAGCTTGGGAATCAACAGGGTCAACACTGAAGCTTTCTTT CASSLGINRVNTEAFF
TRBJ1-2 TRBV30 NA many TGTGCCTGGAGTGGGGCCTCAGGTATCGGCTACACCTTC CAWSGASGIGYTF
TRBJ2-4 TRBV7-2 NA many TGTGCCAGCAGCCCCGGACCTTTAAACATTCAGTACTTC CASSPGPLNIQYF
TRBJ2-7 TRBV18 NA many TGTGCCAGCTCATCCGAGCGGACCTCCCTTTACGAGCAGTACTTC CASSSERTSLYEQYF
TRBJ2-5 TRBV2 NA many TGTGCCAGCAGTGAAACTGCCAGCCAAGAGACCCAGTACTTC CASSETASQETQYF
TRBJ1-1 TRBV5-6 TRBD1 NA TGTGCCAGCAGCCCAGGGGGGAGTAGAACTGAAGCTTTCTTT CASSPGGSRTEAFF
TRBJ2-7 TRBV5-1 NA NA TGCGCCAGCAGCGAGGACGAGTCCGGGGAGCAGTACTTC CASSEDESGEQYF
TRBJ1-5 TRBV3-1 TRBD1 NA TGTGCCGGCAGCCAGGGGGGCAATCAGCCCCAGCATTTT CAGSQGGNQPQHF
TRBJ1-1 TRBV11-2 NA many TGTGCCAGCAGCTTAGGGGGACGGTACACTGAAGCTTTCTTT CASSLGGRYTEAFF
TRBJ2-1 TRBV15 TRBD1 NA TGTGCCACCAGCAGAGATACGGGACAGGGAAATGAGCAGTTCTTC CATSRDTGQGNEQFF
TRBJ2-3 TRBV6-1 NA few TGTGCCAGCAGTGAAATGCGGGGGCGCACAGATACGCAGTATTTT CASSEMRGRTDTQYF
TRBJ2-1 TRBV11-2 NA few TGTGCCAGCAGCTTAGATTTGGGTGAGCAGTTCTTC CASSLDLGEQFF
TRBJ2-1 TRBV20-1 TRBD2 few TGCAGTGCGAAGACCCCGGCGGGAGGGTTAGAGCAGTTCTTC CSAKTPAGGLEQFF
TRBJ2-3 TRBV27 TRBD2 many TGTGCCAGCGTGCCCACTAGCGGCAGGTTAACAGATACGCAGTATTTT CASVPTSGRLTDTQYF
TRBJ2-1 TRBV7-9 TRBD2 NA TGTGCCAGCAGCTTTCTAGCGGGAGGAAGAACTCTCTACAATGAGCAGTTCTTC CASSFLAGGRTLYNEQFF
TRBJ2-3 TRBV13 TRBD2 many TGTGCCAGCAGCTGGGAGGGTTCAGATACGCAGTATTTT CASSWEGSDTQYF
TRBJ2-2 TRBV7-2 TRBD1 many TGTGCCAGCAGCTATAGGACAGGGGGCTCCGGGGAGCTGTTTTTT CASSYRTGGSGELFF